This T cell receptor beta chain was identified during a study of regulatory T cells in long-lasting Graves disease. Study findings and constraints: With persistent disease, TRBV28, TRBJ1-2 and TRBJ2-5 were the favored segments.

V was clipped by 8 bases and J by 4 bases, with 21 bases between them. Germline CDR1 is LNHDA and CDR2 is SQIVND (reference sequence). CDR3 length equals 16 residues. Construction of TCR beta libraries relied on iRepertoire HTBI primers and on Arm-PCR targeting CDR3 regions. TCRdb reanalysed the multiplex PCR reads using MiXCR and keeps one entry per CDR3 protein. This table holds a few hundred thousand distinct CDR3 sequences, roughly a quarter found once. This clonotype has only a few counts. Its target is unknown. Time point: persistent/refractory GD, antithyroid drugs over 5 years with positive TRAb. Scientists built the TCR library using RNA that was extracted from PBMCs. The authors diagnosed Graves' disease using American Thyroid Association guidelines. The authors drew patients from an endocrinology department in Xi'an, China.

This receptor was obtained from a female donor with Graves disease. The rearrangement joins TRBV19 to TRBJ1-5, with TRBD1 as a possible D gene (6 bases). Material: peripheral blood mononuclear cells (PBMCs), obtained when the disease was refractory, from a patient treated with antithyroid drugs. CDR3 residues: CASRTTGGQLNQPQHF. The DNA for the CDR3 is TGTGCCAGTCGTACGACCGGAGGACAGCTAAATCAGCCCCAGCATTTT.